This T cell receptor beta chain was identified during a study of cytomegalovirus exposure and HLA in healthy donors. The CDR3 runs 16 residues. J gave up 4 bases and V 4 bases, and 5 bases lay outside the gene matches. CDR1 is MDHEN and CDR2 is SYDVKM in the germline V gene. Sequenced by immunoSEQ multiplex PCR; TCRdb stores in-frame clones only, minus some. Among 120,000 or so clones listed, 88% were seen once. The chain is built from TRBV28 and TRBJ2-1; 12 bases are a match to TRBD2. This receptor was identified in a man aged 18 to 35 in good health and CMV-seronegative. Sequenced input: PBMCs. The CDR3 here is CASSSPSGREYNEQFF. In DNA, the CDR3 is TGTGCCAGCAGTTCCCCTAGCGGGAGGGAATACAATGAGCAGTTCTTC.